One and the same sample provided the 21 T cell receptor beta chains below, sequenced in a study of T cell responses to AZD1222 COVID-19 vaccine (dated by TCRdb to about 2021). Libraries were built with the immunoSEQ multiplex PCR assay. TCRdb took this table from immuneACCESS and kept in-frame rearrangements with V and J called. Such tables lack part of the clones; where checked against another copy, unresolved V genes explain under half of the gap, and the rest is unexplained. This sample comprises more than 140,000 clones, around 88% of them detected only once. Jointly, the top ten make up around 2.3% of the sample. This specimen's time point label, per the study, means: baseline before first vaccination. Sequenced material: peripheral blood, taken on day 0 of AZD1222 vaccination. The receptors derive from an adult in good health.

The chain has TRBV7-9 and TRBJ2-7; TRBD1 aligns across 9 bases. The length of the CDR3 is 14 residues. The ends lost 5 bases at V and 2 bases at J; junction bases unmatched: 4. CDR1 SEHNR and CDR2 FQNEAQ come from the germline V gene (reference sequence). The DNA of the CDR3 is TGTGCCAGCAGCGGACAGGGGATGACCTACGAGCAGTACTTC. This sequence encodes CASSGQGMTYEQYF.

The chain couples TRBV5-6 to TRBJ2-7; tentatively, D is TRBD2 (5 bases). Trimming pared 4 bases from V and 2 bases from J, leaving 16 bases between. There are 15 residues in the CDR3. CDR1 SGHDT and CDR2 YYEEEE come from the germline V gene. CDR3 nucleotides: TGTGCCAGCAGCCGAGCGTCTGGACTGCCCTACGAGCAGTACTTC. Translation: CASSRASGLPYEQYF.

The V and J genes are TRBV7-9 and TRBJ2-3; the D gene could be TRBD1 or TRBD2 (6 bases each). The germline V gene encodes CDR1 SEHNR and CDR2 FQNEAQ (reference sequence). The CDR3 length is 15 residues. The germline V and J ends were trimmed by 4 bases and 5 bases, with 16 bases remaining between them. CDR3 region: CASSWEGGSQDTQYF. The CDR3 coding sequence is TGTGCCAGCAGCTGGGAAGGGGGGAGTCAAGATACGCAGTATTTT.

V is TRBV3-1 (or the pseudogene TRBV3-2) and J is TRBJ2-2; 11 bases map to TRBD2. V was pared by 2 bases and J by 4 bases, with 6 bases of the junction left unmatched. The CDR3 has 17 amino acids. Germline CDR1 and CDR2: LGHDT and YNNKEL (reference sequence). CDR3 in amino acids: CASSQKLAGGPTGELFF. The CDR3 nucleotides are TGTGCCAGCAGCCAAAAGTTAGCGGGAGGGCCCACCGGGGAGCTGTTTTTT.

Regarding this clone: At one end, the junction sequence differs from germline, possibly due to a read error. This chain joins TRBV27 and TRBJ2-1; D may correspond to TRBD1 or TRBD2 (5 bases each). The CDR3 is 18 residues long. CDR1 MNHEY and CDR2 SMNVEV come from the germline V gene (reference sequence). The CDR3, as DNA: TGTGCCAGCAGTTCAAGTACCCCGGGACCCCTCCAGGACAAGGAGCAGTTCTTC. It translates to CASSSSTPGPLQDKEQFF.

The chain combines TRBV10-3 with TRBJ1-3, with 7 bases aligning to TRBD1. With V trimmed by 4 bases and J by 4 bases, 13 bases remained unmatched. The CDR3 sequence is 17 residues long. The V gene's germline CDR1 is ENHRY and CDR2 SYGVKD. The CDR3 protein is CAISGLLTGTEGNTIYF. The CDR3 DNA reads TGTGCCATCAGTGGCCTCTTAACCGGGACAGAAGGAAACACCATATATTTT.

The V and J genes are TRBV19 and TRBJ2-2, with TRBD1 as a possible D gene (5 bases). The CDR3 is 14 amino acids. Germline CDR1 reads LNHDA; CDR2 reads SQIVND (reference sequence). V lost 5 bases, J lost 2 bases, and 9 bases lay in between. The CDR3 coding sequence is TGTGCCAGTAGTGCGACAGTTAACACCGGGGAGCTGTTTTTT. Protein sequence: CASSATVNTGELFF.

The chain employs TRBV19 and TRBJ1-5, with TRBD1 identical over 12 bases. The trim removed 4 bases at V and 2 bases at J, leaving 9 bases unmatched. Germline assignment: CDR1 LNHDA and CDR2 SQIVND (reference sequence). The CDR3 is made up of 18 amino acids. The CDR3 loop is CASSSRDRGLGGNQPQHF. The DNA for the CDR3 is TGTGCCAGTAGTAGCCGGGACAGGGGGCTGGGTGGCAATCAGCCCCAGCATTTT.

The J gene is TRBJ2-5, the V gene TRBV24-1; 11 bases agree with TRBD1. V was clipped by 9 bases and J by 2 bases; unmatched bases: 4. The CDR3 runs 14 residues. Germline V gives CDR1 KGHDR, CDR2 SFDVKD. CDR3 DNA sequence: TGTGCCACCGGGGACAGGGGGAAGCAAGAGACCCAGTACTTC. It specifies CATGDRGKQETQYF.

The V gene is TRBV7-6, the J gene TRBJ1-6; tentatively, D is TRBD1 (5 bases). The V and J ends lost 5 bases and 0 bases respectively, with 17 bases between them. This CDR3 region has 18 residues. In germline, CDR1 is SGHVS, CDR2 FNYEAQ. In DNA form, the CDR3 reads TGTGCCAGCAGCCTGTCAAAAGAGGGGAGCTCCTATAATTCACCCCTCCACTTT. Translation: CASSLSKEGSSYNSPLHF.

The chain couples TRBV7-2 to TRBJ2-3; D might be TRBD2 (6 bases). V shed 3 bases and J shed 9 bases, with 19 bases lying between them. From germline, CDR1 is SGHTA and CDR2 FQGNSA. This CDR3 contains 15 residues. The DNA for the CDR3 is TGTGCCAGCAGCTTCGGGACTGCTTTAGAGGGGACGCAGTATTTT. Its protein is CASSFGTALEGTQYF.

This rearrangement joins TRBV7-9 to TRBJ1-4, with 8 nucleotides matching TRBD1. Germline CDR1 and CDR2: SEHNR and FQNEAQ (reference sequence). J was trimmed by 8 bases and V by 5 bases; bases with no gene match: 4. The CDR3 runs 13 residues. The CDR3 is CASSPGQAEKLFF. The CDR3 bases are TGTGCCAGCAGCCCGGGACAGGCGGAAAAACTGTTTTTT.

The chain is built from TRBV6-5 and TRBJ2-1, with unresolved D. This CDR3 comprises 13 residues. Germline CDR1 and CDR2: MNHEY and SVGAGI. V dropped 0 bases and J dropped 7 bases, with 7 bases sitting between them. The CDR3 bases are TGTGCCAGCAGTTACTCGAACCAAAATGAGCAGTTCTTC. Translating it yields CASSYSNQNEQFF.

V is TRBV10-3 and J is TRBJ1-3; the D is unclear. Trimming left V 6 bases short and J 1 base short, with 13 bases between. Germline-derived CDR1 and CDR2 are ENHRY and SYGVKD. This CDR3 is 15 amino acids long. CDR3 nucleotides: TGTGCCATCAGCTCCTCGGTGGGGTCTGGAAACACCATATATTTT. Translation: CAISSSVGSGNTIYF.

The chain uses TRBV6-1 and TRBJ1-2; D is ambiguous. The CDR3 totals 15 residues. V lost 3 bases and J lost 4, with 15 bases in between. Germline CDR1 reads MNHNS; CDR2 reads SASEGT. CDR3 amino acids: CASSDGLHRGYGYTF. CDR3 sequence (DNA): TGTGCCAGCAGTGACGGACTCCACCGGGGCTATGGCTACACCTTC.

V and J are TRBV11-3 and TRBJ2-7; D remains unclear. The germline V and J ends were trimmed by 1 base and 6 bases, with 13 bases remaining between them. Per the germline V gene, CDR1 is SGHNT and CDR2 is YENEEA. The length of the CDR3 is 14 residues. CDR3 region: CASSLVRTFGEQYF. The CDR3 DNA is TGTGCCAGCAGCTTAGTCAGGACCTTTGGCGAGCAGTACTTC.

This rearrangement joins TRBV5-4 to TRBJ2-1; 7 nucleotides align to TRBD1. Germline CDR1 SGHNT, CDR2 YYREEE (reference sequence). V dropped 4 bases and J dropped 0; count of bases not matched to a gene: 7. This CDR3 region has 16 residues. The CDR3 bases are TGTGCCAGCAGCCGCTTCAGGGGGAGCTCCTACAATGAGCAGTTCTTC. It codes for CASSRFRGSSYNEQFF.

The CDR3, as DNA: TGTGCCAGTAGTATAGCGGGACAGGCCTCCTACGAGCAGTACTTC. Amino acids: CASSIAGQASYEQYF. This chain connects TRBV19 to TRBJ2-7, with 8 bases fitting TRBD1. CDR1 LNHDA and CDR2 SQIVND come from the germline V gene (reference sequence). V lost 1 base, J lost 0 bases, and 2 bases stayed unmatched. The CDR3 is 15 residues long. The full variable domain, completed using reference TRBV19 and TRBJ2-7, is DGGITQSPKYLFRKEGQNVTLSCEQNLNHDAMYWYRQDPGQGLRLIYYSQIVNDFQKGDIAEGYSVSREKKESFPLTVTSAQKNPTAFYLCASSIAGQASYEQYFGPGTRLTVT.

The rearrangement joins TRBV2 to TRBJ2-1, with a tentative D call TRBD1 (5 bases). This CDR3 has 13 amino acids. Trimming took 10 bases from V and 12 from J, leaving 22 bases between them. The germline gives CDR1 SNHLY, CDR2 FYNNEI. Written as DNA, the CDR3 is TGTGCCATCGAAGCTGTGGGGCAGGGCGGGCAGTTCTTC. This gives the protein CAIEAVGQGGQFF. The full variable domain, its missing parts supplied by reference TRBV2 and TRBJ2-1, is EPEVTQTPSHQVTQMGQEVILRCVPISNHLYFYWYRQILGQKVEFLVSFYNNEISEKSEIFDDQFSVERPDGSNFTLKIRSTKLEDSAMYFCAIEAVGQGGQFFGPGTRLTVL.

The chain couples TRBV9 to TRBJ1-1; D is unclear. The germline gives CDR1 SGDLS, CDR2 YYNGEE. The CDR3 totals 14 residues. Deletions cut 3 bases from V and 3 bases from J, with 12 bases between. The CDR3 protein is CASSAGFGDTEAFF. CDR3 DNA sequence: TGTGCCAGCAGCGCGGGGTTTGGGGACACTGAAGCTTTCTTT.

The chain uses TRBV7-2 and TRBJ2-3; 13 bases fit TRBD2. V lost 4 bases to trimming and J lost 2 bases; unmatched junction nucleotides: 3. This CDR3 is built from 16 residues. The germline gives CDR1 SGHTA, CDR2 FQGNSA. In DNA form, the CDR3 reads TGTGCCAGCAGCTGGACTAGCGGGAGAGACACAGATACGCAGTATTTT. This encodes CASSWTSGRDTDTQYF.